This TCR beta chain stems from a study of cytomegalovirus exposure and HLA in healthy donors. Clones were read by immunoSEQ multiplex PCR, and TCRdb kept only the in-frame ones, dropping some. Of fewer than 400,000 clones detected, roughly 90% appear once; the ten largest clones hold about 0.8%. Germline lookup yields CDR1 SGHTA and CDR2 FQGNSA. Trimming cost V 5 bases and J 8 bases, with 16 bases left between them. The CDR3 length is 14 residues. Sample: PBMCs. The receptor comes from a woman between 18 and 29 years old in good health and CMV-seronegative. This chain connects TRBV7-2 to TRBJ2-1; a weak D match, TRBD1 (6 bases). The DNA of the CDR3 is TGTGCCAGCAGCCGTACAGGGAAAGGGGATGAGCAGTTCTTC. Its translation is CASSRTGKGDEQFF.